Listed here is a single TCR beta chain. Antigen unknown. This sample was taken from a study of somatic mutations in cytotoxic T cells in rheumatoid arthritis. Method: immunoSEQ multiplex PCR; TCRdb's copy keeps in-frame clones and lacks some. The sample contains some 16,000 clones, about 83% of which appear only once. V lost 5 bases, J lost 1 base, and 15 bases lay in between. Germline assignment: CDR1 LNHDA and CDR2 SQIVND (reference sequence). The CDR3 consists of 16 residues. General study points: There were about an eighth of the roughly 65 patients in whom the largest CD8+ clone exceeded 20% of CD8+ cells. The study found no significant difference in CD8+ T-cell clonality between rheumatoid arthritis patients and age-matched healthy controls.

Sequenced input: CD8+ T cells sorted from blood. The source of this sequence is an adult with rheumatoid arthritis. V gene TRBV19 combines with J gene TRBJ1-3; D not certain. In DNA, the CDR3 is TGTGCCAGTAGTCTCTCGAGGGAGGGATCTGGAAACACCATATATTTT. Amino acids: CASSLSREGSGNTIYF.